This TCR beta chain was profiled in a study of blood T cell repertoires in COVID-19. Study context: Samples taken during acute and convalescent COVID-19 were collected in the United States, Italy and Spain. The analysed material was cDNA or gDNA that came from T cells, B-cell-depleted T cells, or PBMCs.

This CDR3 is 17 amino acids long. The germline V gene has CDR1 KGHDR and CDR2 SFDVKD. V lost 4 bases, J lost 0 bases, and 5 bases stayed unmatched. In the original analysis: How many nucleated cells were present was estimated from reference gene primer amplification. Some clones are missing from TCRdb's copy, which holds only in-frame ones; the method was immunoSEQ multiplex PCR. Clone size and V and J calls were adopted from that table, with D and trimming inferred from the DNA. The sample yields around 80,000 clones, about 80% seen once. The sample taken for sequencing was peripheral blood. V and J are TRBV24-1 and TRBJ2-3; 11 nucleotides line up with TRBD2. The TCR originated in a man older than 75 with acute or convalescent COVID-19. The CDR3 protein is CATSDPGTSGSTDTQYF. The DNA for the CDR3 is TGTGCCACCAGTGACCCCGGGACTAGCGGTAGCACAGATACGCAGTATTTT.